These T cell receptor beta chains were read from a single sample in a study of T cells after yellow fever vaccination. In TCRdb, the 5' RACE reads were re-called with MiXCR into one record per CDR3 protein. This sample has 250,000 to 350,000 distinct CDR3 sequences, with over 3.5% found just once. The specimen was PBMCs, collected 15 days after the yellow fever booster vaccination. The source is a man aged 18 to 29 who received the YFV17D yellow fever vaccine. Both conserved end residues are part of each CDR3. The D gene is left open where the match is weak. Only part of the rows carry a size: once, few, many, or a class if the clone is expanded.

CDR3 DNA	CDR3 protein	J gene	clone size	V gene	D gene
TGTGCCAGCTCACCAGAGGTGAGCTCCTACAATGAGCAGTTCTTC	CASSPEVSSYNEQFF	TRBJ2-1	few	TRBV18	-
TGCGCCAGCAGCCAGAGCCTACAGGGGACCCTGAATCAGCCCCAGCATTTT	CASSQSLQGTLNQPQHF	TRBJ1-5	-	TRBV4-1	TRBD1
TGTGCCAGCAGTTTAGCGCGACGTAATCAGCCCCAGCATTTT	CASSLARRNQPQHF	TRBJ1-5	many	TRBV12-3/TRBV12-4	-
TGTGCCAGCAGCTTAGCACAGGGGGCGGCGAATCCCCTCCACTTT	CASSLAQGAANPLHF	TRBJ1-6	-	TRBV7-9	TRBD1
TGCGCCAGCAGCTTCTGGGGGCTCAGCACAGATACGCAGTATTTT	CASSFWGLSTDTQYF	TRBJ2-3	few	TRBV5-1	-
TGTGCCAGCAGCCCGAAGGGGGACCCGAACACTGAAGCTTTCTTT	CASSPKGDPNTEAFF	TRBJ1-1	many	TRBV7-3	-
TGTGCCAGTCAGGGGATGAACACTGAAGCTTTCTTT	CASQGMNTEAFF	TRBJ1-1	-	TRBV5-5	-
TGTGCCAGCAGCCAGGTTCGGTCGGCCTCCTATGGCTACACCTTC	CASSQVRSASYGYTF	TRBJ1-2	-	TRBV3-1	-
TGTGCCAGCAGTTTGATCAGGGCAGATACGCAGTATTTT	CASSLIRADTQYF	TRBJ2-3	many	TRBV27	-
TGTGCCAGCAGCCCCGATGAGCAGGGGGGGAAAGGCTACACCTTC	CASSPDEQGGKGYTF	TRBJ1-2	-	TRBV14	TRBD1
TGTGCCAGCAGTTACGGGCCCCCGGGACAGGGGGCGCGGGGCTACACCTTC	CASSYGPPGQGARGYTF	TRBJ1-2	-	TRBV6-6	TRBD1
TGTGCCAGCAGCTTAGCAGCGGGGATGGAGACCCAGTACTTC	CASSLAAGMETQYF	TRBJ2-5	-	TRBV7-2	TRBD2
TGTGCCAGCAGCCAAGACTCCGGGCTGAAAGAGACCCAGTACTTC	CASSQDSGLKETQYF	TRBJ2-5	-	TRBV3-1	-
TGTGCCAGCGGCAGCTTTCATCAGCCCCAGCATTTT	CASGSFHQPQHF	TRBJ1-5	-	TRBV27	-
TGCGCCAGCAGCTCCGACAGGGATCTTACCGGGGAGCTGTTTTTT	CASSSDRDLTGELFF	TRBJ2-2	-	TRBV5-1	TRBD1
TGTGCCAGCAGCCATGAGGGGCGACGGGAGACCCAGTACTTC	CASSHEGRRETQYF	TRBJ2-5	few	TRBV3-1	-
TGTGCCAGCAGCCCGGCCGGGAATACGCAGTATTTT	CASSPAGNTQYF	TRBJ2-3	many	TRBV7-9	-
TGTGCCAGCAGCCTGACTAGCGGGGGGCTCTACGAGCAGTACTTC	CASSLTSGGLYEQYF	TRBJ2-7	many	TRBV12-3/TRBV12-4	TRBD2
TGTGCCAGCGGGCTTAGCGGGGAGCTGTTTTTT	CASGLSGELFF	TRBJ2-2	few	TRBV25-1	-
TGTGCCAGCAGCCGTCCCCCAGCGGGGACCGGGGCCAACGTCCTGACTTTC	CASSRPPAGTGANVLTF	TRBJ2-6	-	TRBV28	TRBD2
TGCAGTGCTATCAGGACGGCGACCTCTGGTTCACCCCTCCACTTT	CSAIRTATSGSPLHF	TRBJ1-6	-	TRBV20-1	-
TGTGCCAGCAGTCCCCAGGACAGGGGGCTCGATCAGCCCCAGCATTTT	CASSPQDRGLDQPQHF	TRBJ1-5	many	TRBV6-5	TRBD1
TGTGCCAGCAGTTTGGCTGGGTCCGCCTACGAGCAGTACTTC	CASSLAGSAYEQYF	TRBJ2-7	-	TRBV12-3/TRBV12-4	-
TGTGCCAGCGCCCTAGCGGGGGCTGCGGAGACCCAGTACTTC	CASALAGAAETQYF	TRBJ2-5	many	TRBV3-1	TRBD2
TGTGCCAGCAGTTATTGGGACAGGGGTAAGACCCAGTACTTC	CASSYWDRGKTQYF	TRBJ2-5	many	TRBV12-3/TRBV12-4	TRBD1
TGCGCCAGCAGCAAGGGGGGAGGAGACGGCTATGGCTACACCTTC	CASSKGGGDGYGYTF	TRBJ1-2	-	TRBV4-3	-
TGCAGCGTCCTTGTGGCAGGGGCGGGGACCGGGGAGCTGTTTTTT	CSVLVAGAGTGELFF	TRBJ2-2	few	TRBV29-1	-
TGCGCCAGCAGCTTGCCCCCCAATGAGCAGTTCTTC	CASSLPPNEQFF	TRBJ2-1	-	TRBV5-1	-
TGCGCCAGCAGCTTGAGTTCAGATACGCAGTATTTT	CASSLSSDTQYF	TRBJ2-3	many	TRBV5-1	-
TGTGCCAGCAGCTTTCCCCCTGAGGGAGATACGCAGTATTTT	CASSFPPEGDTQYF	TRBJ2-3	few	TRBV7-9	-
TGCAGTGCTAGAGTAGTCGGGGGGGCCGGTTATACGCAGTATTTT	CSARVVGGAGYTQYF	TRBJ2-3	many	TRBV20-1	TRBD2
TGTGCCAGCAGTGATTTCAATGAGCAGTTCTTC	CASSDFNEQFF	TRBJ2-1	many	TRBV6-2/TRBV6-3	-
TGCAGCGGCGGGACAGGGGGCACAGATACGCAGTATTTT	CSGGTGGTDTQYF	TRBJ2-3	many	TRBV29-1	TRBD1
TGTGCCAGCAGCTCAGCCGGGACTAGGGGTAATGAGCAGTTCTTC	CASSSAGTRGNEQFF	TRBJ2-1	many	TRBV9	TRBD2
TGTGCCATCAGTGAAAACAGGAGCAATCAGCCCCAGCATTTT	CAISENRSNQPQHF	TRBJ1-5	few	TRBV10-3	-
TGTGCCAGCAGCTTAATAGGGACCTCGGGTGAAAAACTGTTTTTT	CASSLIGTSGEKLFF	TRBJ1-4	few	TRBV7-9	-
TGTGCCAGCCGGGACAGGGACACCGGGGAGCTGTTTTTT	CASRDRDTGELFF	TRBJ2-2	many	TRBV6-4	TRBD1
TGCAGTGCTAGAGACGGGGGCAGCTCTGGGGCCAACGTCCTGACTTTC	CSARDGGSSGANVLTF	TRBJ2-6	few	TRBV20-1	-
TGTGCCAGCACCGCCGCGCATAACTATGGCTACACCTTC	CASTAAHNYGYTF	TRBJ1-2	many	TRBV6-6	-
TGTGCCAGCAGCTTAAGGTCCGGACATAGCTACGAGCAGTACTTC	CASSLRSGHSYEQYF	TRBJ2-7	few	TRBV7-3	-
TGTGCCAGCAGTTTAGGGGGTAGCGGGGGGTACAATGAGCAGTTCTTC	CASSLGGSGGYNEQFF	TRBJ2-1	few	TRBV12-3/TRBV12-4	TRBD2